This T cell receptor beta chain was identified in a study of blood T cells in healthy people across ages. Findings and caveats of the study: Researchers judged that diversity estimates from one million T cells fell short of true values.

The ends were cut back, 1 base at V and 1 base at J, with 11 bases in the middle. This CDR3 contains 16 residues. Germline lookup yields CDR1 SGHRS and CDR2 YFSETQ. Of note for this clonotype: Its target is not known.

Then a second PCR, running roughly 6 to 11 cycles, was carried out with a sample-barcoded 5' primer and a J-beta primer mix. MiXCR, run by TCRdb on the 5' RACE reads, gives a single entry per CDR3 protein. Of 650,000 or so distinct CDR3 sequences listed, about 50% are singletons. This chain connects TRBV5-1 to TRBJ2-2; D is unresolved. This sequence was found in a woman older than 75 in good health. The specimen sequenced was blood. DNA for the CDR3: TGCGCCAGCAGCTTGAACCAAGGCCGGAACACCGGGGAGCTGTTTTTT. As protein: CASSLNQGRNTGELFF.